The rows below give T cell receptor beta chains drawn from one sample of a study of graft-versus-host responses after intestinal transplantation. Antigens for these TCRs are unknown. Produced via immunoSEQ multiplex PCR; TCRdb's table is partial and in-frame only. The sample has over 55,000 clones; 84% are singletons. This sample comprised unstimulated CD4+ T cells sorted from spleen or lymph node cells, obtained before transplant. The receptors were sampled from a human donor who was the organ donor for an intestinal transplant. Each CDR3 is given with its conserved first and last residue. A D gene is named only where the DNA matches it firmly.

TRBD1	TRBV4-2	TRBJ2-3	CASSPYAGTGVLKRTDTQYF	TGTGCCAGCAGCCCCTACGCAGGGACAGGGGTGCTGAAACGCACAGATACGCAGTATTTT
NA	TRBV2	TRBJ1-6	CASSEALASPLHF	TGTGCCAGCAGTGAAGCGTTGGCTTCACCCCTCCACTTT
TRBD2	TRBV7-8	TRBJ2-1	CASSLGRGGRSEQFF	TGTGCCAGCAGCTTGGGGCGGGGGGGCCGTAGTGAGCAGTTCTTC
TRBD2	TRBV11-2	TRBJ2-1	CASSLRPPTTSGPYEQFF	TGTGCCAGCAGCTTAAGACCTCCCACGACTAGCGGGCCCTATGAGCAGTTCTTC
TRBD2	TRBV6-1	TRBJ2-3	CASSDSGGLSADTQYF	TGTGCCAGCAGTGACAGCGGGGGGCTGTCGGCAGATACGCAGTATTTT
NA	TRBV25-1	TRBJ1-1	CATRPEVNTEAFF	TGTGCCACCCGGCCCGAGGTGAACACTGAAGCTTTCTTT
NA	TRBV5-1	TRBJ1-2	CASSPTGEEVDGYTF	TGCGCCAGCAGCCCCACCGGGGAGGAAGTTGATGGCTACACCTTC
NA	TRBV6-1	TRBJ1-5	CASSVGGGRESSQHF	TGTGCCAGCAGTGTTGGGGGGGGCAGGGAAAGTTCCCAGCATTTT
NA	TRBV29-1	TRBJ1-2	CSVPQTAGYGYTF	TGCAGCGTCCCACAGACCGCGGGGTATGGCTACACCTTC
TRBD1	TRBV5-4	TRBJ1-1	CASSLADRGNTEAFF	TGTGCCAGCAGCTTGGCCGACAGGGGGAACACTGAAGCTTTCTTT